The rows below give T cell receptor beta chains drawn from one sample of a study of cytomegalovirus exposure and HLA in healthy donors. TCRdb's table, derived via immunoSEQ multiplex PCR, lists solely in-frame clones and lacks some. The table shows 70,000 or so clones, with 94% occurring only once. What was sequenced was PBMCs. Source of these receptors: a woman between 18 and 29 years old in good health and CMV-seropositive. Both conserved end residues are trimmed from each CDR3. D genes are given only for firm matches. Part of the rows lack a size; the others show once, few, many or a class for expanded clones.

CDR3aa: ASSQDLPKQDRSYEQY
d_gene: -
abundance: -
v_gene: TRBV7-9
j_gene: TRBJ2-7

CDR3aa: ASSVGLAGSEQY
d_gene: TRBD2
abundance: -
v_gene: TRBV9
j_gene: -

CDR3aa: ASIRDRGSNQPQH
d_gene: TRBD1
abundance: once
v_gene: TRBV19
j_gene: TRBJ1-5

CDR3aa: ASSLETSGRREY
d_gene: TRBD2
abundance: few
v_gene: TRBV7-8
j_gene: TRBJ2-7

CDR3aa: ASSFVSSYEQY
d_gene: -
abundance: -
v_gene: TRBV5-6
j_gene: TRBJ2-7

CDR3aa: ASSQDKAGVVGKIQETQY
d_gene: -
abundance: -
v_gene: TRBV4-1
j_gene: TRBJ2-5

CDR3aa: ASSGQSNTGELF
d_gene: -
abundance: -
v_gene: TRBV6-4
j_gene: TRBJ2-2

CDR3aa: ASSLTLALGSPLH
d_gene: -
abundance: -
v_gene: TRBV28
j_gene: TRBJ1-6

CDR3aa: ASRRGSGTEAF
d_gene: -
abundance: -
v_gene: TRBV6-5
j_gene: TRBJ1-1

CDR3aa: ASSLTEMGTDTQY
d_gene: -
abundance: -
v_gene: TRBV27
j_gene: TRBJ2-3

CDR3aa: ASSLPIYREGGPYEQY
d_gene: -
abundance: -
v_gene: TRBV11-2
j_gene: TRBJ2-7

CDR3aa: ASRRLPNEQF
d_gene: -
abundance: -
v_gene: TRBV27
j_gene: TRBJ2-1

CDR3aa: ASSVPANTGELF
d_gene: -
abundance: -
v_gene: TRBV6-1
j_gene: TRBJ2-2

CDR3aa: ATKTGTGQDEQF
d_gene: TRBD1
abundance: -
v_gene: TRBV2
j_gene: TRBJ2-1

CDR3aa: SVDSPQWETGGPTEAF
d_gene: TRBD1
abundance: few
v_gene: TRBV29-1
j_gene: TRBJ1-1

CDR3aa: ASSHPGQGREKLF
d_gene: TRBD1
abundance: -
v_gene: TRBV19
j_gene: TRBJ1-4